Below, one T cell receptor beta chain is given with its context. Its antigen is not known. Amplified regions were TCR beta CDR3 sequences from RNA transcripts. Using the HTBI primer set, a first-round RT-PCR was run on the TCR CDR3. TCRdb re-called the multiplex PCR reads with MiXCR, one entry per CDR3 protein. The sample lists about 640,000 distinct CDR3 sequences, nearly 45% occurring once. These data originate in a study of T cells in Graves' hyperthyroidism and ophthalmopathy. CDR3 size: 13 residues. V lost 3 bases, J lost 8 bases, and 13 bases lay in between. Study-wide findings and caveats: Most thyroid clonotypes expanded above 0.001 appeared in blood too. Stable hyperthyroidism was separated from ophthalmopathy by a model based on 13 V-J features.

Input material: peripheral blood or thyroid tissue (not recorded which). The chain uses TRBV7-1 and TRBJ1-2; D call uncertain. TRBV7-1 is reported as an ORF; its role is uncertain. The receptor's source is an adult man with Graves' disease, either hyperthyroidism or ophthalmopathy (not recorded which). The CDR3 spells CASSSEENGGYTF. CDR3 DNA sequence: TGTGCCAGCAGCTCCGAGGAGAACGGGGGCTACACCTTC.